Presented here are 12 T cell receptor beta chains from one specimen sequenced in a study of vaccination effects on CD4 cells after COVID-19. The culture ran for under eleven days, and then CD4+ T cells were isolated. These receptors' antigens are unknown. Generated by immunoSEQ multiplex PCR, the TCRdb table keeps only in-frame clones and is missing some. The table has tens of thousands of clones, 65% to 70% seen once. This sample comprised CD4+ T cells from PBMCs cultured without peptide, obtained before COVID-19 vaccination. The receptors here all came from a human donor who received a COVID-19 vaccine.

In this sample, this clone turned up a few times. The rearrangement links TRBV30 to TRBJ1-2, with 9 bases lining up with TRBD1. The junction had 3 bases not matched to a gene; V was cut back by 5 bases and J by 5 bases. Germline CDR1 and CDR2: GTSNPN and SVGIG (reference sequence). The CDR3 is made up of 12 amino acids. The CDR3 reads CAWEQGAYGYTF. The CDR3 DNA is TGTGCCTGGGAACAGGGGGCATATGGCTACACCTTC. Using reference TRBV30 and TRBJ1-2 for the parts outside the CDR3, the full variable domain is SQTIHQWPATLVQPVGSPLSLECTVEGTSNPNLYWYRQAAGRGLQLLFYSVGIGQISSEVPQNLSASRPQDRQFILSSKKLLLSDSGFYLCAWEQGAYGYTFGSGTRLTVV.

The rearrangement uses TRBV30 and TRBJ1-6, with TRBD1 matching 9 bases. J lost 5 bases, V lost 3 bases, and 8 bases had no gene match. Germline CDR1 reads GTSNPN; CDR2 reads SVGIG (reference sequence). This CDR3 has 16 amino acids. The CDR3 coding sequence is TGTGCCTGGAGCCGGGACAGGGCCGCTAATAATTCACCCCTCCACTTT. This gives the protein CAWSRDRAANNSPLHF.

CDR3 bases: TGTGCCAGCTCACCCAGGGACAGGGCTGGGGCCAACGTCCTGACTTTC. This translates into CASSPRDRAGANVLTF. The chain is built from TRBV18 and TRBJ2-6, with 9 nucleotides matching TRBD1. From germline, CDR1 is KGHSH and CDR2 LQKENI. The V and J ends lost 3 bases and 2 bases, in that order; junction bases with no gene match: 2. The CDR3 loop spans 16 amino acids.

The V gene is TRBV20-1, the J gene TRBJ1-2, with D unclear. Germline CDR1 DFQATT, CDR2 SNEGSKA (reference sequence). The V gene lost 6 bases and the J gene lost 8 bases, with 13 bases spanning the gap. The CDR3 contains 11 residues. DNA for the CDR3: TGCAGTGCGGTGGTCAACGAAGGCTACACCTTC. Protein sequence: CSAVVNEGYTF.

This chain connects TRBV24-1 to TRBJ1-2; D not certain. This CDR3 comprises 14 residues. V lost 9 bases to trimming and J lost 0 bases, with 13 bases between them. Germline CDR1 and CDR2: KGHDR and SFDVKD. CDR3 DNA: TGTGCCACCGAGAGGACGGAAGCTAACTATGGCTACACCTTC. Translating gives CATERTEANYGYTF.

This clone was detected only a few times. The chain links TRBV5-6 to TRBJ2-3; a weak D match, TRBD2 (6 bases). Germline V CDR1 and CDR2: SGHDT, YYEEEE. The CDR3 has 17 residues. Deletions cut 6 bases from V and 2 bases from J, with 22 bases between. CDR3 in DNA: TGTGCCAGCACCCTACTTTCCTCGCGGGATGACACAGATACGCAGTATTTT. Translated: CASTLLSSRDDTDTQYF.

This clone was detected only once. This CDR3 is CASKQTGGAETQYF. The DNA of the CDR3 is TGTGCCAGTAAACAAACAGGGGGCGCAGAGACCCAGTACTTC. This rearrangement joins TRBV19 to TRBJ2-5, with 9 positions matching TRBD1. The CDR3 spans 14 residues. With 7 bases clipped from V and 4 bases from J, the junction kept 7 bases outside the gene matches. The germline V gene has CDR1 LNHDA and CDR2 SQIVND (reference sequence).

This clone came up a few times. The V gene is TRBV5-1, the J gene TRBJ2-2, with 10 bases identical to TRBD2. V trimming: 1 base; J trimming: 6 bases; junction bases outside the gene matches: 9. CDR3 length: 17 amino acids. In germline, CDR1 is SGHRS, CDR2 YFSETQ. CDR3 amino acids: CASSLSVLAGPSGELFF. Here the CDR3 DNA reads TGCGCCAGCAGCTTGTCCGTACTAGCGGGACCGTCCGGGGAGCTGTTTTTT.

The chain joins TRBV6-5 to TRBJ1-3; D gene unclear. V was cut by 0 bases and J by 3 bases, with 6 bases left in between. There are 14 residues in the CDR3. Germline values: CDR1 MNHEY, CDR2 SVGAGI. DNA for the CDR3: TGTGCCAGCAGTTACTCGATGCTTGGAAACACCATATATTTT. Its translation: CASSYSMLGNTIYF.

This chain links TRBV4-1 with TRBJ2-2, with D perhaps given as TRBD1 or TRBD2 (5 bases each). Deletions cut 1 base from V and 4 bases from J, with 13 bases between. Germline CDR1 is MGHRA and CDR2 is YSYEKL. This CDR3 spans 16 amino acids. CDR3 in DNA: TGCGCCAGCAGCCAAGCCGGGACCCGGATCACCGGGGAGCTGTTTTTT. This codes for CASSQAGTRITGELFF.

This rearrangement joins TRBV6-1 to TRBJ1-5, with 9 bases identical to TRBD1. Looked up from germline, CDR1 is MNHNS and CDR2 is SASEGT. CDR3 length: 16 residues. V was clipped by 4 bases and J by 3 bases; unmatched bases: 7. CDR3 sequence (DNA): TGTGCCAGCAGTGCCTCCGGGACAGGGAACAATCAGCCCCAGCATTTT. Its translation is CASSASGTGNNQPQHF.

In this sample, this clone turned up once. The chain couples TRBV6-5 to TRBJ1-6; 9 nucleotides agree with TRBD1. This CDR3 has 13 residues. V lost 10 bases and J lost 7; bases outside the gene matches: 5. In germline, CDR1 is MNHEY, CDR2 SVGAGI. The CDR3 bases are TGTGCCACGTTGGACAGGGGAAATTCACCCCTCCACTTT. This gives the protein CATLDRGNSPLHF.